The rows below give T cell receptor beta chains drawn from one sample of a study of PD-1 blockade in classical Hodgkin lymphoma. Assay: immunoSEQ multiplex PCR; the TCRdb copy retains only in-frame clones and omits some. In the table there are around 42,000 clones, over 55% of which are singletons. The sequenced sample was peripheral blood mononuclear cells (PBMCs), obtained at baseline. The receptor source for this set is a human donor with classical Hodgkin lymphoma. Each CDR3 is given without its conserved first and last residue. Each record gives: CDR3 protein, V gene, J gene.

cdr3_aa: ASSRDRGISGANVLT; v_call: TRBV19; j_call: TRBJ2-6
cdr3_aa: ASSPPWGDKQY; v_call: TRBV7-9; j_call: TRBJ2-7
cdr3_aa: ASAVRALGGDTQY; v_call: TRBV7-8; j_call: TRBJ2-3
cdr3_aa: ASSYSVGRVDEKLF; v_call: TRBV6-5; j_call: TRBJ1-4
cdr3_aa: ASSIWEGNTEAF; v_call: TRBV19; j_call: TRBJ1-1
cdr3_aa: ASSLENPASTQY; v_call: TRBV5-4; j_call: TRBJ2-5
cdr3_aa: ASRQGAFCYEQY; v_call: TRBV10-1; j_call: TRBJ2-7
cdr3_aa: ASSPGEGIYGYT; v_call: TRBV5-6; j_call: TRBJ1-2
cdr3_aa: ASSRQGLNEKLF; v_call: TRBV19; j_call: TRBJ1-4
cdr3_aa: ASSQDRAAYYGYT; v_call: TRBV4-1; j_call: TRBJ1-2
cdr3_aa: ASSLLDRGREKLF; v_call: TRBV7-8; j_call: TRBJ1-4
cdr3_aa: ASSELGQGGHEQY; v_call: TRBV6-1; j_call: TRBJ2-7
cdr3_aa: ASITGMRNTEAF; v_call: TRBV28; j_call: TRBJ1-1
cdr3_aa: ASTYSRAVNNEQF; v_call: TRBV4-2; j_call: TRBJ2-1
cdr3_aa: ASSAPQGPNEAF; v_call: TRBV9; j_call: TRBJ1-1
cdr3_aa: ASTIQGLTFGEQF; v_call: TRBV19; j_call: TRBJ2-1
cdr3_aa: ASSYGVAGGGYT; v_call: TRBV6-6; j_call: TRBJ1-2
cdr3_aa: ASSKGQNTGELF; v_call: TRBV7-9; j_call: TRBJ2-2
cdr3_aa: ASSDSGQGFPEAF; v_call: TRBV25-1; j_call: TRBJ1-1
cdr3_aa: ASSLSTSGEYEQY; v_call: TRBV7-2; j_call: TRBJ2-7
cdr3_aa: ASSLGGQGDQPQH; v_call: TRBV7-9; j_call: TRBJ1-5
cdr3_aa: ASSLDHRRRDGYT; v_call: TRBV11-2; j_call: TRBJ1-2
cdr3_aa: ATRAVGENNEQF; v_call: TRBV15; j_call: TRBJ2-1
cdr3_aa: ASSLGTRGETQY; v_call: TRBV5-4; j_call: TRBJ2-5
cdr3_aa: ASSPGGTGYEQY; v_call: TRBV18; j_call: TRBJ2-7
cdr3_aa: ASSQGGATGETQY; v_call: TRBV4-3; j_call: TRBJ2-5
cdr3_aa: ASSMRVATEAF; v_call: TRBV19; j_call: TRBJ1-1
cdr3_aa: ASRPSGANVLT; v_call: TRBV27; j_call: TRBJ2-6
cdr3_aa: ASSFWTANEQF; v_call: TRBV5-6; j_call: TRBJ2-1
cdr3_aa: ASSPPGTSDTDTQY; v_call: TRBV18; j_call: TRBJ2-3
cdr3_aa: ASSLTAGAGSLRRNTEAF; v_call: TRBV7-3; j_call: TRBJ1-1
cdr3_aa: ASSRPDEGEQAF; v_call: TRBV7-2; j_call: TRBJ1-1
cdr3_aa: ASSLSESTYEQY; v_call: TRBV7-9; j_call: TRBJ2-7
cdr3_aa: ASSTSEPRPGTDTQY; v_call: TRBV7-9; j_call: TRBJ2-3
cdr3_aa: ASSGRRGMNTEAF; v_call: TRBV2; j_call: TRBJ1-1
cdr3_aa: ASSTTWDPEQF; v_call: TRBV7-9; j_call: TRBJ2-1
cdr3_aa: ASSPPGLRTGELF; v_call: TRBV7-2; j_call: TRBJ2-2
cdr3_aa: ASSPPAGESGEQF; v_call: TRBV18; j_call: TRBJ2-1
cdr3_aa: ASSTRDGSNYGYT; v_call: TRBV5-4; j_call: TRBJ1-2
cdr3_aa: ASSLLVGDTDTQY; v_call: TRBV6-5; j_call: TRBJ2-3
cdr3_aa: ASSKARRFRDYGYT; v_call: TRBV21-1; j_call: TRBJ1-2
cdr3_aa: ASSFRDRVDGYT; v_call: TRBV19; j_call: TRBJ1-2
cdr3_aa: ASSYSSVRGPEKLF; v_call: TRBV6-5; j_call: TRBJ1-4
cdr3_aa: ASSLVGEGNQPQH; v_call: TRBV5-8; j_call: TRBJ1-5
cdr3_aa: ASTSGGGMNTEAF; v_call: TRBV6-5; j_call: TRBJ1-1
cdr3_aa: ASSFRTIADEQF; v_call: TRBV5-1; j_call: TRBJ2-1
cdr3_aa: ASSQETGRREAF; v_call: TRBV4-3; j_call: TRBJ1-1
cdr3_aa: ASSQAASGNVEQY; v_call: TRBV4-3; j_call: TRBJ2-7
cdr3_aa: ASSIGTGGDTEAF; v_call: TRBV19; j_call: TRBJ1-1
cdr3_aa: ASSQDAVGGDTQY; v_call: TRBV4-2; j_call: TRBJ2-3
cdr3_aa: ASSVWDRGKETQY; v_call: TRBV9; j_call: TRBJ2-5
cdr3_aa: SARTRNEQF; v_call: TRBV20-1; j_call: TRBJ2-1
cdr3_aa: ASSGSKRDEQF; v_call: TRBV5-4; j_call: TRBJ2-1
cdr3_aa: ASSIAGGPGGEQF; v_call: TRBV19; j_call: TRBJ2-1
cdr3_aa: ASSDLNTQY; v_call: TRBV9; j_call: TRBJ2-3
cdr3_aa: ASSIGGTGAINTGELF; v_call: TRBV19; j_call: TRBJ2-2